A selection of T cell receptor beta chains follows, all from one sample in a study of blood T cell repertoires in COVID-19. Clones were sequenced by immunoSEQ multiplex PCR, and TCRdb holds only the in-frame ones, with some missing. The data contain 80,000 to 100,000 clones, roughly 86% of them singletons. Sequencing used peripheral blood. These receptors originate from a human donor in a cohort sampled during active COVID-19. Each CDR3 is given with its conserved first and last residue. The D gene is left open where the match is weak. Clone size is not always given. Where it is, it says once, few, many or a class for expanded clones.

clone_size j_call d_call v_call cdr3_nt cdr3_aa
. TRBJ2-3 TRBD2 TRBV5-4 TGTGCCAGCAGCCCCCTAGCGGGCACAGATACGCAGTATTTT CASSPLAGTDTQYF
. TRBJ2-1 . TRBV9 TGTGCCAGCAGCGTAGTTAGTGCGGGACTCCCGTACAATGAGCAGTTCTTC CASSVVSAGLPYNEQFF
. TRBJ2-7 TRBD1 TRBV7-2 TGTGCCAGCAGCTTAGGTTGGTGGCGAACAGGGGACTACGAGCAGTACTTC CASSLGWWRTGDYEQYF
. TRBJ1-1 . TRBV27 TGTGCCAGCAGAAAGACAGTGAACACTGAAGCTTTCTTT CASRKTVNTEAFF
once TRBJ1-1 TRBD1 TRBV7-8 TGTGCCAGCAGCTTAGCGAAGGGACAGGACACTGAAGCTTTCTTT CASSLAKGQDTEAFF
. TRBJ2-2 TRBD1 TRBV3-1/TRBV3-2 TGTGCCAGCAGCCAAGCCGGGACAGGGATCACCGGGGAGCTGTTTTTT CASSQAGTGITGELFF
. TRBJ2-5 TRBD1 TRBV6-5 TGTGCCAGCAGTCGACAGGGGTGGGAGACCCAGTACTTC CASSRQGWETQYF
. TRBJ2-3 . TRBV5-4 TGTGCCAGCAGCTTGGATGTTGGCCCAGATACGCAGTATTTT CASSLDVGPDTQYF
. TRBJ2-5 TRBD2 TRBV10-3 TGTGCCATCAAGACAGCGGGAGTTCCGGAGACCCAGTACTTC CAIKTAGVPETQYF
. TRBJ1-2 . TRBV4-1 TGCGCCAGCAGCCAAGCCGCAGGGGCGAGTGGCTACACCTTC CASSQAAGASGYTF
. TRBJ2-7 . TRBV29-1 TGCAGTGTATACTATGTTTCGGCGGGGAGTAGTTACGAGCAGTACTTC CSVYYVSAGSSYEQYF
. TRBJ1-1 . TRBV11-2 TGTGCCAGCAGCTTAGTAGCGGGGCCTGTCCTGGCGAACACTGAAGCTTTCTTT CASSLVAGPVLANTEAFF
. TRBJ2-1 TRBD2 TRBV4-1 TGCGCCAGCAGCCACCCGTCCGGGACTAGCGGGAGTGGGACCTACAATGAGCAGTTCTTC CASSHPSGTSGSGTYNEQFF
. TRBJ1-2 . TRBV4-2 TGTGCCAGCAGCCAAGTGGGCAACTCCTATGGCTACACCTTC CASSQVGNSYGYTF
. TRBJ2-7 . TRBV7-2 TGTGCCAGCAGCTCATTCGCGGCCCTCTCCTACGAGCAGTACTTC CASSSFAALSYEQYF
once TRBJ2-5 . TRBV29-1 TGCAGCGTTGAGGCAGGTCAAGAGACCCAGTACTTC CSVEAGQETQYF
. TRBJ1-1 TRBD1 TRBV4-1 TGCGCCAGCAGCCCCCGACAGGGGACCATTAAGAACACTGAAGCTTTCTTT CASSPRQGTIKNTEAFF
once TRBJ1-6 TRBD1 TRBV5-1 TGCGCCAGCAGCCCCGGACAGGGTTCGAATTCACCCCTCCACTTT CASSPGQGSNSPLHF
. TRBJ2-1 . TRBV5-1 TGCGCCAGCAGCTTTTTACCGGGCTCCTACAATGAGCAGTTCTTC CASSFLPGSYNEQFF
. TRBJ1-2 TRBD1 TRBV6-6 TGTGCCAGCAGCAGGGACAGGGAAGTTAACTATGGCTACACCTTC CASSRDREVNYGYTF
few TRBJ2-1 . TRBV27 TGTGCCAGCAGTTTACTTAGGGCACTAGCCTACAATGAGCAGTTCTTC CASSLLRALAYNEQFF
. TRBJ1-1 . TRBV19 TGTGCCAGTAGTCCAGGGGACCGAGGGAGAACTGAAGCTTTCTTT CASSPGDRGRTEAFF
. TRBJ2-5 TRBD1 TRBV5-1 TGCGCCACCCGCCGGACAGGGGGAGAGACCCAGTACTTC CATRRTGGETQYF
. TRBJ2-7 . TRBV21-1 TGTGCCAGCAACAGTCCGGGACTTCTTCTGTACGAGCAGTACTTC CASNSPGLLLYEQYF
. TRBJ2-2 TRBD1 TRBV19 TGTGCCAGCACCCTCCGGACAGGAAGCGTCGGGGAGCTGTTTTTT CASTLRTGSVGELFF
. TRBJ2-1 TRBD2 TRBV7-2 TGTGCCAGCAGCTTAGTCGTTTCTCCTAGCGGGAATGAGCAGTTCTTC CASSLVVSPSGNEQFF
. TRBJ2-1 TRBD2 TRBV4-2 TGTGCCAGCAGCCAAGAGGCTCTAGCGGGAGCATACAATGAGCAGTTCTTC CASSQEALAGAYNEQFF
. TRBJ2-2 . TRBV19 TGTGCCAGTAGTATGGGGCCAGGGCTCACCGGGGAGCTGTTTTTT CASSMGPGLTGELFF
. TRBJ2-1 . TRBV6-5 TGTGCCAGCGCGAGGAGTTTCTACAATGAGCAGTTCTTC CASARSFYNEQFF
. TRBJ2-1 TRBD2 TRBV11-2 TGTGCCAGCAGCCCTAGCGGAGGGTACAATGAGCAGTTCTTC CASSPSGGYNEQFF